Here is one T cell receptor beta chain with its context. Antigen: not known. The sample carries other DNA sequences with the same CDR3. J was trimmed by 0 bases and V by 3 bases; bases with no gene match: 8. Germline CDR1 is SGHDT and CDR2 is YYEEEE. The CDR3 runs 16 residues. These data originate in a study of T cell clonotyping in hematopoietic cell transplantation. The overall study: Samples: about 28 days before transplant, then days 30, 100 and 180 after. General study results and limits: CD4 and CD8 repertoire contributions could not be separated without sorting. After transplant, recipient diversity fell while pathologically expanded clonotypes grew through day 180.

Libraries were prepared by immunoSEQ multiplex PCR; TCRdb keeps only in-frame clonotypes and omits some of them. The table includes 11,000 to 15,000 clones, less than 80% detected once. The chain uses TRBV5-6 and TRBJ1-2; 7 nucleotides align to TRBD1. The source is a human donor who either received an allogeneic hematopoietic cell transplant for a myeloid malignancy or was a related donor (not recorded which). Some clones in this sample may be carry-over from other donors' samples. The sequenced sample was PBMCs. The CDR3, as DNA: TGTGCCAGCAGCTGGACGGACAGGCTAGCTAACTATGGCTACACCTTC. The encoded protein is CASSWTDRLANYGYTF.